This TCR beta chain was recovered during a study of beta chain features in type 1 diabetes. Across the study: Examination of sorted cells across all samples involved about 99 million cells.

As regards this clone: The antigen is undetermined.

Heparinised blood was drawn once per donor, averaging roughly 110 mL. The entirety of the isolated RNA underwent reverse transcription, so expressed TCRB transcripts were sequenced. Regulatory, naive and central memory T cell samples averaged around 3.6 million reads. Produced via immunoSEQ multiplex PCR; TCRdb's table is partial and in-frame only. This sample carries around 250,000 clones, about a fifth of them seen once, and the ten largest clones take more than 0.025%. The study's findings and limits: Patients and controls would be equally affected if PCR favored shorter templates. All four CD4+ subsets of Type 1 diabetes patients contained TCRB CDR3s that were moderately but significantly shorter.

This TCR derives from a woman aged 40 to 50 with type 1 diabetes. Sequencing input: naive CD4+ T cells from blood.

The CDR3 coding sequence is TGTGCCAGCAGCTCGGGACTGGCACCCTACAATGAGCAGTTCTTC. Translated: CASSSGLAPYNEQFF. The chain recombines TRBV7-8 with TRBJ2-1, with D possibly being TRBD2 (6 bases). The CDR3 covers 15 residues. V lost 4 bases to trimming and J lost 2 bases, with 12 bases between them. Germline-derived CDR1 and CDR2 are SGHVS and FQNEAQ.